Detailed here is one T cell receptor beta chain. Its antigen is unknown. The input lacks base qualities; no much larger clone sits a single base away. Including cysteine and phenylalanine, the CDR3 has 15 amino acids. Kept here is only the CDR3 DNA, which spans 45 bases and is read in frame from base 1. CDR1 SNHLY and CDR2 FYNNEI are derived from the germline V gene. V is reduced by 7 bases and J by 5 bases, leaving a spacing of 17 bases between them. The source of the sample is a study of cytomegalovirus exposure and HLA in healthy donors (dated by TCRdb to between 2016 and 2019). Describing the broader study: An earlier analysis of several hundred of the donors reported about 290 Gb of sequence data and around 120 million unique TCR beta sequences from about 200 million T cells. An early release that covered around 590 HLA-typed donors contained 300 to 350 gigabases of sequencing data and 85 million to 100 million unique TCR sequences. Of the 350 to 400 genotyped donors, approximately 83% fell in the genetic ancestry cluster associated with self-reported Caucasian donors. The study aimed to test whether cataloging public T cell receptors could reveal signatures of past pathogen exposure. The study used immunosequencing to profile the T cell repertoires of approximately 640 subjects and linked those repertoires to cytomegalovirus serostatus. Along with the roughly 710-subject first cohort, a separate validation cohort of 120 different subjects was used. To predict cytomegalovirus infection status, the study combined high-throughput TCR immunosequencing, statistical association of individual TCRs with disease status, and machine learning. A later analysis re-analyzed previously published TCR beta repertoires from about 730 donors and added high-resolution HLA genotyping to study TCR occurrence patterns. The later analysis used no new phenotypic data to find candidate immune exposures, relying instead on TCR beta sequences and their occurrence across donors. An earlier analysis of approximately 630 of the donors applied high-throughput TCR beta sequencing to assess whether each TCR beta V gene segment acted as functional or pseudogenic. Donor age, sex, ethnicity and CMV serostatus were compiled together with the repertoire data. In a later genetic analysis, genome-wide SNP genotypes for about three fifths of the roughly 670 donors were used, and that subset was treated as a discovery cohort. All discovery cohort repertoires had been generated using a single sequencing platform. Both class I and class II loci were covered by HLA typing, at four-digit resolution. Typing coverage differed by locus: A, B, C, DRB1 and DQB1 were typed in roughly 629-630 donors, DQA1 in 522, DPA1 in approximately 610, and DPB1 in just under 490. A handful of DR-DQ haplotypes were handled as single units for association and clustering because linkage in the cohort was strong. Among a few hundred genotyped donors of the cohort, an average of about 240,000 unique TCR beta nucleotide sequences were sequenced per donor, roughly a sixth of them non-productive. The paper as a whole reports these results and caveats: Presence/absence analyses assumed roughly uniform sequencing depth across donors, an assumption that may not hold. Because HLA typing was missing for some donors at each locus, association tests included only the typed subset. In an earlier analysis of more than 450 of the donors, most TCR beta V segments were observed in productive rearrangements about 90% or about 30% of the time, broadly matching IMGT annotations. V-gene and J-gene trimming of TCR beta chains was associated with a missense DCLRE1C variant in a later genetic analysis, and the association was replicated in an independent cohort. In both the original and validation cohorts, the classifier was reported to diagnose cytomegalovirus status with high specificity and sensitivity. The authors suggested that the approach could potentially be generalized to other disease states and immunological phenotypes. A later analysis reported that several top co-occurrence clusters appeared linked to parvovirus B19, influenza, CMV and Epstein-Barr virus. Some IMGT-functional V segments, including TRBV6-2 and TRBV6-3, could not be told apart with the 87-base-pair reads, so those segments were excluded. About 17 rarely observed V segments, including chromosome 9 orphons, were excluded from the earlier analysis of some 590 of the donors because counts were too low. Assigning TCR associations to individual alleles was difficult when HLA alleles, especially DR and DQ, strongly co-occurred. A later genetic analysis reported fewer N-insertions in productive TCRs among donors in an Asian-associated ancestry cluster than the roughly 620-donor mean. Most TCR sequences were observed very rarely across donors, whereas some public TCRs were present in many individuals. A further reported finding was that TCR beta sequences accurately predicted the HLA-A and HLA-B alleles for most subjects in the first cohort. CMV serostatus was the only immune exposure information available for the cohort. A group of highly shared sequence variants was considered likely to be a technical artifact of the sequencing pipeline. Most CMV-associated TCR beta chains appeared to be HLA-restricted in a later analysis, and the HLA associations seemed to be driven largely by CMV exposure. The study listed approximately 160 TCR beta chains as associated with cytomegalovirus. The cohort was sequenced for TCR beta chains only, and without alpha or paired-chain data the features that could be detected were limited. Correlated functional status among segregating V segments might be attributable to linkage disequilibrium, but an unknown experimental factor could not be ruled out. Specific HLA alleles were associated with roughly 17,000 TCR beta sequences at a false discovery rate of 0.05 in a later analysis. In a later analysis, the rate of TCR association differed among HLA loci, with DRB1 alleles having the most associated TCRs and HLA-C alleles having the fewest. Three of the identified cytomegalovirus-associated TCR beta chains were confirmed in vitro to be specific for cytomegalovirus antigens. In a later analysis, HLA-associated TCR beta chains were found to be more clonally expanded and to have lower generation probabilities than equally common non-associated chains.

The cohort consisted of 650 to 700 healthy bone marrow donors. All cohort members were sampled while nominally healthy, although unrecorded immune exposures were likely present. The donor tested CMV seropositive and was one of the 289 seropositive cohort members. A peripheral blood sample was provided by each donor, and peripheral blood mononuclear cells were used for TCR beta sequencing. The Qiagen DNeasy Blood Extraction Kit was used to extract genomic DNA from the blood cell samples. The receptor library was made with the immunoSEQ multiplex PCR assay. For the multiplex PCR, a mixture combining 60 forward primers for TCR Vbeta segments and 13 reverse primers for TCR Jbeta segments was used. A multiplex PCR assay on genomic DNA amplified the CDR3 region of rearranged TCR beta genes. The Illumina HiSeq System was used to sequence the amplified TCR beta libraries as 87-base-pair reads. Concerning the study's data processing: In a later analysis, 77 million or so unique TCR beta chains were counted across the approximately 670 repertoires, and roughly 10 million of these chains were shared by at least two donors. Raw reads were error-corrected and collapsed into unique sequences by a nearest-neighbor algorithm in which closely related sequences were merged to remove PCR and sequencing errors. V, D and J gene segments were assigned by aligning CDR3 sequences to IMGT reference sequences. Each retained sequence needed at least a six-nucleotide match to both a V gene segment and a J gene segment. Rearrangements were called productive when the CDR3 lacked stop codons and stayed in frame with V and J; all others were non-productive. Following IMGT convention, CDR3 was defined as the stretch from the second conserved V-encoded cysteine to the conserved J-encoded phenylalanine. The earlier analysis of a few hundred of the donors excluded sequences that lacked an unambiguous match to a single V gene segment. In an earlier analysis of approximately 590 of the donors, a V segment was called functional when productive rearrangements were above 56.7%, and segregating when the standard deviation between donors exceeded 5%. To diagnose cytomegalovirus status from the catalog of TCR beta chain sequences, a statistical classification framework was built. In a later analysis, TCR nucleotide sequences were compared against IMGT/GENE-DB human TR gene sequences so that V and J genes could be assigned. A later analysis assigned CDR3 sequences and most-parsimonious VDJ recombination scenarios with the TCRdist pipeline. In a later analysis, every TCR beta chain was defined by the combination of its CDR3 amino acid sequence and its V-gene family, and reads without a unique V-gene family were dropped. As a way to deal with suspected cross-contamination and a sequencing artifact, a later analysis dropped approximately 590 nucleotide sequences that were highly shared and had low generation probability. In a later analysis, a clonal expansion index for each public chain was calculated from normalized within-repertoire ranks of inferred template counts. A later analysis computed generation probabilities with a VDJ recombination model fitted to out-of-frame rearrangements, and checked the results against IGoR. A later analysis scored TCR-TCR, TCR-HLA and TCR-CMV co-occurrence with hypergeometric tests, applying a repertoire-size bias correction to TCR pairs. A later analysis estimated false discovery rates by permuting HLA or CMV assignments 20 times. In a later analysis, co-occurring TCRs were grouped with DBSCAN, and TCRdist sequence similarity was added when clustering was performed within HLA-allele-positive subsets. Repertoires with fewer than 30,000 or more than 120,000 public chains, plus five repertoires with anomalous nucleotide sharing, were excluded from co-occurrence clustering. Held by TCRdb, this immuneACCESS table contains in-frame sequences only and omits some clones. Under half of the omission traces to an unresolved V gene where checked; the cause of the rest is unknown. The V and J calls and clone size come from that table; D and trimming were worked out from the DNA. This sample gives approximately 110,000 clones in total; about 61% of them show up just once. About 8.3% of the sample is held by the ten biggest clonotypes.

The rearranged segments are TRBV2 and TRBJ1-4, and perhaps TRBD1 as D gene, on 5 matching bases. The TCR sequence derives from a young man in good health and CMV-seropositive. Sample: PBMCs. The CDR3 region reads CASNFGTPGNEKLFF. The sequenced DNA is TGTGCCAGCAACTTCGGGACTCCTGGGAATGAAAAACTGTTTTTT.